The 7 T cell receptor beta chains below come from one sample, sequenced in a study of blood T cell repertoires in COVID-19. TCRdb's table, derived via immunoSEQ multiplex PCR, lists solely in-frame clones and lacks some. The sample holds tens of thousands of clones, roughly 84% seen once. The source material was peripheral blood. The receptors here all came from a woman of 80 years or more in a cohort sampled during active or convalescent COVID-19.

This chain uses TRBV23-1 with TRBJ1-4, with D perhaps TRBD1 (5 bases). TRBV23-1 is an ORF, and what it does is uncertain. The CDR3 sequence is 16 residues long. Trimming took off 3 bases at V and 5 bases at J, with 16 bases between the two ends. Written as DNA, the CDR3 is TGCGCCAGCAGTCAGTTAAGGAGGGGCAGAAATGAAAAACTGTTTTTT. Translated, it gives CASSQLRRGRNEKLFF.

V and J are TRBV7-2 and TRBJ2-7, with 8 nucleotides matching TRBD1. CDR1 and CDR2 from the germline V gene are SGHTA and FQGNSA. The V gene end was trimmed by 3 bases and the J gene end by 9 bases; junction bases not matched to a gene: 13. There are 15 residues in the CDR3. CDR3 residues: CASSFYRNRDRMQYF. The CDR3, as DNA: TGTGCCAGCAGCTTTTATAGGAACCGGGACAGGATGCAGTACTTC.

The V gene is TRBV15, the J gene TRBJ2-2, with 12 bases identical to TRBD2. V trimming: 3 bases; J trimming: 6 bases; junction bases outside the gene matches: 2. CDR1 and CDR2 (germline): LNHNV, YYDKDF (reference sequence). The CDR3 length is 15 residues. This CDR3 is CATSSGTSGSGELFF. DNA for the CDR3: TGTGCCACCAGCAGCGGGACTAGCGGGTCCGGGGAGCTGTTTTTT.

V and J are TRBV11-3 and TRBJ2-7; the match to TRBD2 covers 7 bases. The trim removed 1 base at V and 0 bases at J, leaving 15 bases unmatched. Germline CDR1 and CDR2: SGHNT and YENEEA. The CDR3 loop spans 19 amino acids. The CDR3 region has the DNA TGTGCCAGCAGCTTAGGGGCCTGTGAGCGGGGCACGGACTCCTACGAGCAGTACTTC. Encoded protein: CASSLGACERGTDSYEQYF.

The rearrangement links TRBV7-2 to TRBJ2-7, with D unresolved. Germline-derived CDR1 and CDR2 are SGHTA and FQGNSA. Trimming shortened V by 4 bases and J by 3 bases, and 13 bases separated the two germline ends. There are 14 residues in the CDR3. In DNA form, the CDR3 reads TGTGCCAGCAGCTCGCGGCGGCAGAGCTACGAGCAGTACTTC. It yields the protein CASSSRRQSYEQYF.

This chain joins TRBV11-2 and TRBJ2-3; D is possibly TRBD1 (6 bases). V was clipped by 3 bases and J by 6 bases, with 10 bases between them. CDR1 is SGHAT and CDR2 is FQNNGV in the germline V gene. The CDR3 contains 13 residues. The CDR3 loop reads CASSFRQGDTQYF. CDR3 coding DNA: TGTGCCAGCAGCTTCCGGCAGGGGGATACGCAGTATTTT.

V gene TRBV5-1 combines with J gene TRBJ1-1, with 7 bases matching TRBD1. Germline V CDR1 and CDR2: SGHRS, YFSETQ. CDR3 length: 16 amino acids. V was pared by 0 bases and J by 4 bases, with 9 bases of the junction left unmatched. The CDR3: CASSLGGINRGTEAFF. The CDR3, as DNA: TGCGCCAGCAGCTTGGGGGGCATTAACAGGGGCACTGAAGCTTTCTTT.